Following are 3 T cell receptor beta chains from one sample sequenced in a study of blood T cell repertoires in COVID-19. The protocol was immunoSEQ multiplex PCR, while the TCRdb copy is restricted to in-frame clones and leaves out a portion. The profile shows 120,000 or so clones, around 70% of them singletons. Sequenced: peripheral blood. The receptors stem from a man in his fifties or sixties with acute or convalescent COVID-19.

V and J are TRBV6-5 and TRBJ1-6, with 9 bases aligning to TRBD1. Germline V gene data show CDR1 as MNHEY and CDR2 as SVGAGI. This CDR3 has 14 amino acids. V trimming: 5 bases; J trimming: 10 bases; junction bases outside the gene matches: 6. CDR3 loop: CASSTGQGYSPLHF. CDR3 bases: TGTGCCAGCAGTACCGGACAGGGGTACTCACCCCTCCACTTT.

V usage is TRBV24-1 and J usage is TRBJ2-7; 7 bases line up with TRBD1. The germline V gene has CDR1 KGHDR and CDR2 SFDVKD. This CDR3 is built from 14 residues. Trimming cost V 3 bases and J 3 bases; bases outside gene matches: 4. This CDR3 is CATSDPTGDYEQYF. The CDR3, as DNA: TGTGCCACCAGTGATCCCACAGGGGACTACGAGCAGTACTTC.

The rearrangement uses TRBV24-1 and TRBJ1-3; 10 bases agree with TRBD1. J gave up 4 bases and V 4 bases, and 6 bases lay outside the gene matches. The CDR3 length is 16 residues. Germline values: CDR1 KGHDR, CDR2 SFDVKD. CDR3 DNA: TGTGCCACCAGTGAGGGGGACAGGGGTAAGGGAAACACCATATATTTT. Its protein is CATSEGDRGKGNTIYF.